The rows below give T cell receptor beta chains drawn from one sample of a study of HIV-infected children after antiretroviral therapy interruption. Each CDR3 protein is one row after TCRdb ran MiXCR on the 3' RACE reads. Of around 41,000 distinct CDR3 sequences in the sample, under 8% are singletons; the top ten hold approximately 0.97%. Sequencing used CD45RA+ CD4+ T cells from PBMCs, pooled from several time points, obtained from a donor given antiretroviral therapy, either interrupted or continuous. All receptors derive from a pool of human donors with HIV. CDR3s include the opening cysteine and the closing phenylalanine or tryptophan. D genes are given only for firm matches. Expanded clones get a size class; other rows say once, few or many, or leave the size out.

v_call: TRBV29-1
d_call: NA
clone_size: many
j_call: TRBJ1-1
cdr3_aa: CSVLGVSTMNTEAFF
cdr3_nt: TGCAGCGTTCTGGGGGTGAGCACTATGAACACTGAAGCTTTCTTT

v_call: TRBV14
d_call: NA
clone_size: many
j_call: TRBJ2-7
cdr3_aa: CASSLRVESNEQYF
cdr3_nt: TGTGCCAGCAGCCTAAGGGTGGAGTCCAACGAGCAGTACTTC

v_call: TRBV29-1
d_call: NA
clone_size: many
j_call: TRBJ2-7
cdr3_aa: CSVGRGVYEQYF
cdr3_nt: TGCAGCGTTGGGAGGGGTGTCTACGAGCAGTACTTC

v_call: TRBV6-1
d_call: NA
clone_size: few
j_call: TRBJ2-3
cdr3_aa: CASRTAFTDTQYF
cdr3_nt: TGTGCCAGCAGGACAGCCTTCACAGATACGCAGTATTTT

v_call: TRBV7-8
d_call: NA
clone_size: many
j_call: TRBJ1-2
cdr3_aa: CASSSPWGTDGYTF
cdr3_nt: TGTGCCAGCAGCTCCCCCTGGGGTACGGATGGCTACACCTTC

v_call: TRBV11-3
d_call: NA
clone_size: many
j_call: TRBJ2-2
cdr3_aa: CASSLLAGELFF
cdr3_nt: TGTGCCAGCAGCTTGCTGGCCGGGGAGCTGTTTTTT

v_call: TRBV5-5
d_call: NA
clone_size: many
j_call: TRBJ2-7
cdr3_aa: CASSISHGPYEQYF
cdr3_nt: TGTGCCAGCAGCATCAGTCATGGGCCCTACGAGCAGTACTTC

v_call: TRBV19
d_call: NA
clone_size: many
j_call: TRBJ1-5
cdr3_aa: CASRLTGNSNQPQHF
cdr3_nt: TGTGCCAGTAGACTCACCGGGAATAGCAATCAGCCCCAGCATTTT

v_call: TRBV29-1
d_call: NA
clone_size: NA
j_call: TRBJ2-5
cdr3_aa: CSVLEGGGETQYF
cdr3_nt: TGCAGCGTCCTGGAAGGGGGGGGAGAGACCCAGTACTTC

v_call: TRBV12-3/TRBV12-4
d_call: NA
clone_size: many
j_call: TRBJ2-5
cdr3_aa: CASTLRRWGFRGRETQYF
cdr3_nt: TGTGCCAGCACCCTCAGGAGGTGGGGCTTCAGGGGCAGAGAGACCCAGTACTTC

v_call: TRBV2
d_call: NA
clone_size: many
j_call: TRBJ1-1
cdr3_aa: CASSDAGILNTEAFF
cdr3_nt: TGTGCCAGCAGTGATGCTGGAATCTTGAACACTGAAGCTTTCTTT

v_call: TRBV20-1
d_call: TRBD1
clone_size: many
j_call: TRBJ2-3
cdr3_aa: CSGWDRGVTDTQYF
cdr3_nt: TGCAGTGGATGGGACAGGGGTGTTACAGATACGCAGTATTTT

v_call: TRBV11-2
d_call: TRBD2
clone_size: many
j_call: TRBJ2-1
cdr3_aa: CASRRLAGGYNEQFF
cdr3_nt: TGTGCCAGCAGACGACTAGCGGGAGGGTACAATGAGCAGTTCTTC

v_call: TRBV18
d_call: TRBD2
clone_size: NA
j_call: TRBJ2-1
cdr3_aa: CASSPPPGLAGESTYNEQFF
cdr3_nt: TGTGCCAGCTCACCCCCCCCGGGACTAGCGGGGGAGAGTACCTACAATGAGCAGTTCTTC

v_call: TRBV12-3/TRBV12-4
d_call: TRBD1
clone_size: many
j_call: TRBJ1-6
cdr3_aa: CASRRDRGDSPLHF
cdr3_nt: TGTGCCAGCAGACGGGACAGGGGTGATTCACCCCTCCACTTT

v_call: TRBV27
d_call: TRBD2
clone_size: many
j_call: TRBJ2-2
cdr3_aa: CASSLKAGGSTGELFF
cdr3_nt: TGTGCCAGCAGTTTAAAAGCGGGAGGATCGACCGGGGAGCTGTTTTTT

v_call: TRBV10-2
d_call: NA
clone_size: many
j_call: TRBJ2-1
cdr3_aa: CASSEPPYRDSNEQFF
cdr3_nt: TGCGCCAGCAGTGAGCCACCATACCGAGACAGTAATGAGCAGTTCTTC

v_call: TRBV7-2
d_call: NA
clone_size: many
j_call: TRBJ2-4
cdr3_aa: CASSLSPLNAAPNIQYF
cdr3_nt: TGTGCCAGCAGCTTATCCCCTCTTAACGCGGCCCCAAACATTCAGTACTTC

v_call: TRBV27
d_call: NA
clone_size: many
j_call: TRBJ1-1
cdr3_aa: CASRAWNTEAFF
cdr3_nt: TGTGCCAGCAGAGCTTGGAACACTGAAGCTTTCTTT

v_call: TRBV5-1
d_call: NA
clone_size: few
j_call: TRBJ2-3
cdr3_aa: CASSLDVDTQYF
cdr3_nt: TGCGCCAGCAGCTTGGACGTAGATACGCAGTATTTT

v_call: TRBV28
d_call: TRBD1
clone_size: medium-sized
j_call: TRBJ2-1
cdr3_aa: CASSPQGNAEQFF
cdr3_nt: TGTGCTAGCAGTCCACAGGGGAACGCTGAGCAGTTCTTC

v_call: TRBV12-5
d_call: NA
clone_size: many
j_call: TRBJ1-1
cdr3_aa: CASGHRGNTEAFF
cdr3_nt: TGTGCTAGTGGCCACCGGGGGAACACTGAAGCTTTCTTT

v_call: TRBV28
d_call: TRBD2
clone_size: few
j_call: TRBJ2-1
cdr3_aa: CAAGLAGGGEQFF
cdr3_nt: TGTGCCGCTGGACTAGCGGGAGGCGGTGAGCAGTTCTTC

v_call: TRBV5-1
d_call: TRBD2
clone_size: NA
j_call: TRBJ2-1
cdr3_aa: CASSLAIAGGDEQFF
cdr3_nt: TGCGCCAGCAGCTTGGCAATAGCGGGAGGTGATGAGCAGTTCTTC

v_call: TRBV10-3
d_call: TRBD2
clone_size: few
j_call: TRBJ2-1
cdr3_aa: CAISGLAAREQFF
cdr3_nt: TGTGCCATCAGTGGACTAGCGGCGAGAGAGCAGTTCTTC

v_call: TRBV19
d_call: TRBD1
clone_size: few
j_call: TRBJ1-2
cdr3_aa: CASSKQGPNYGYTF
cdr3_nt: TGTGCCAGTAGTAAACAGGGGCCAAACTATGGCTACACCTTC

v_call: TRBV28
d_call: TRBD2
clone_size: many
j_call: TRBJ2-1
cdr3_aa: CASTQSGLAGRAYNEQFF
cdr3_nt: TGTGCCAGCACCCAATCGGGCCTAGCGGGGCGAGCCTACAATGAGCAGTTCTTC

v_call: TRBV5-1
d_call: NA
clone_size: few
j_call: TRBJ2-5
cdr3_aa: CASSLELARGQETQYF
cdr3_nt: TGCGCCAGCAGCTTGGAGCTAGCCCGGGGGCAAGAGACCCAGTACTTC

v_call: TRBV10-3
d_call: TRBD2
clone_size: NA
j_call: TRBJ2-3
cdr3_aa: CAIRRRTSGGSTDTQYF
cdr3_nt: TGTGCCATCAGAAGAAGGACTAGCGGGGGGAGCACAGATACGCAGTATTTT

v_call: TRBV15
d_call: TRBD2
clone_size: NA
j_call: TRBJ2-1
cdr3_aa: CATSRDGAGGQFF
cdr3_nt: TGTGCCACCAGCAGAGACGGTGCGGGGGGGCAGTTCTTC

v_call: TRBV30
d_call: NA
clone_size: NA
j_call: TRBJ2-3
cdr3_aa: CAWSGEQGIADTQYF
cdr3_nt: TGTGCCTGGAGTGGCGAACAGGGCATTGCAGATACGCAGTATTTT

v_call: TRBV6-6
d_call: TRBD2
clone_size: many
j_call: TRBJ2-7
cdr3_aa: CASSARGVRTTYEQYF
cdr3_nt: TGTGCCAGCAGTGCCCGGGGGGTCCGAACAACCTACGAGCAGTACTTC

v_call: TRBV7-8
d_call: TRBD1
clone_size: many
j_call: TRBJ2-7
cdr3_aa: CASSLDRTGSYEQYF
cdr3_nt: TGTGCCAGCAGCTTAGATCGGACAGGCTCCTACGAGCAGTACTTC

v_call: TRBV2
d_call: NA
clone_size: many
j_call: TRBJ1-5
cdr3_aa: CASRGEGPQHF
cdr3_nt: TGTGCCAGCAGGGGAGAAGGGCCCCAGCATTTT

v_call: TRBV4-2
d_call: NA
clone_size: NA
j_call: TRBJ1-4
cdr3_aa: CASSRNRDRTNEKLFF
cdr3_nt: TGTGCCAGCAGCCGGAACAGGGACCGAACTAATGAAAAACTGTTTTTT

v_call: TRBV10-3
d_call: NA
clone_size: many
j_call: TRBJ2-3
cdr3_aa: CAIKIGSTDTQYF
cdr3_nt: TGTGCCATCAAAATCGGGAGCACAGATACGCAGTATTTT

v_call: TRBV28
d_call: NA
clone_size: many
j_call: TRBJ2-7
cdr3_aa: CASGGYTGNYEQYF
cdr3_nt: TGTGCCAGCGGGGGGTATACCGGGAACTACGAGCAGTACTTC

v_call: TRBV7-6
d_call: TRBD2
clone_size: many
j_call: TRBJ2-3
cdr3_aa: CASSLLAGAPTDTQYF
cdr3_nt: TGTGCCAGCAGCTTGCTAGCGGGGGCCCCCACAGATACGCAGTATTTT

v_call: TRBV2
d_call: NA
clone_size: many
j_call: TRBJ1-6
cdr3_aa: CASSAGTFDNSPLHF
cdr3_nt: TGTGCCAGCAGTGCCGGGACTTTTGATAATTCACCCCTCCACTTT